This note documents a single TCR beta chain sequence. Its antigen target is currently unknown. Base quality data are lacking; no much larger clone is found one base away. The data were obtained in a study of blood T cell repertoires in COVID-19 (dated by TCRdb to 2018 to 2021). For the study in its entirety: Samples from collaborators originated in the United States, Italy and Spain and spanned both the acute and convalescent phases of COVID-19. The material from the prospective study consisted of cDNA or gDNA derived from T cells, B-cell-depleted T cells, or PBMCs. The dataset comprised deeply sampled blood TCRbeta repertoires from subjects exposed to, actively infected with, or recovered from COVID-19. A freely available public database, intended as a resource for researchers studying the immune response to SARS-CoV-2, is where the repertoires were released. The samples were drawn from two sources: the first 160 participants of the ongoing ImmuneRACE study, and 950 to 1,500 subjects contributed by 6 global collaborators. The sample metadata nearly always contained a de-identified subject ID, COVID-19 status, age in years and sex. Where available, HLA class I and class II types were obtained from metadata supplied by the sample provider rather than from assay-based typing. General conclusions and limits of the study: Clinical and demographic metadata were provided uncurated, with the amount varying by source and participant.

The collaborating institutions used their own protocols to collect whole blood in K2EDTA tubes. For TCRbeta analysis, collaborator samples were shipped as frozen whole blood, as isolated PBMCs, or as DNA extracted from either sample type. TCRbeta CDR3 regions were amplified from genomic DNA by means of the immunoSEQ Assay, a bias-controlled multiplex PCR. In the original analysis: The number of nucleated cells in each sample was estimated by amplification of reference gene primers within the assay. To quantify the absolute abundance of each unique TCRbeta CDR3 rearrangement, sequence reads were collapsed and filtered. Productive Simpson clonality was computed per sample as the square root of Simpson's diversity index over productive rearrangements. TCRdb mirrors the immuneACCESS table, restricted to in-frame sequences. Some clones are absent from its copies; in checked studies, under half trace to an unresolved V gene, and the reason for the others is unknown. The DNA was the basis for D and trimming; V, J and clone size are from that table. Recorded for this sample are about 83,000 clones; approximately 80% of them occurred a single time. The top ten hold around a sixth of the sample.

As encoded in the germline V gene, CDR1 is SGHTA while CDR2 is FQGNSA. The cysteine opens and the phenylalanine closes a CDR3 of 16 amino acids. The sequence is cut down to CDR3 DNA, 48 bases in frame from base 1. Trimming leaves V shorter by 4 bases and J shorter by 7 bases, with the junction holding 8 bases beyond the gene matches. The sequence joins TRBV7-2 to TRBJ2-1; 12 central nucleotides agree with TRBD2. The TCR comes from a woman older than 75 with acute or convalescent COVID-19. Source material: peripheral blood. The CDR3 corresponds to CASSSRASGGANEQFF. The DNA reads as follows: TGTGCCAGCAGCTCCCGAGCTAGCGGGGGGGCAAATGAGCAGTTCTTC. Extended through the reference TRBV7-2 and TRBJ2-1 proteins, this CDR3 yields the full variable domain: GAGVSQSPSNKVTEKGKDVELRCDPISGHTALYWYRQSLGQGLEFLIYFQGNSAPDKSGLPSDRFSAERTGGSVSTLTIQRTQQEDSAVYLCASSSRASGGANEQFFGPGTRLTVL.